This TCR beta chain is from a study of cytomegalovirus exposure and HLA in healthy donors. Whole-study findings and limits: Later analysis identified several of the most significant clusters that appeared linked to common viral pathogens.

V gave up 4 bases and J gave up 2 bases, with 8 bases separating them. Germline values: CDR1 MNHEY, CDR2 SMNVEV (reference sequence). The CDR3 totals 13 residues. Nominal health characterized the donors when sampled, though unrecorded immune exposures were likely. The study ran its PCR with 60 Vbeta and 13 Jbeta primers. The repertoire was sequenced with immunoSEQ multiplex PCR; TCRdb's copy has only in-frame clones and lacks some. The table records 150,000 to 200,000 clones, around 90% of them present only once. A note on this clone: Its target is not known.

The sequence was obtained from a woman in her late teens or twenties in good health and CMV-seronegative. This chain uses TRBV27 with TRBJ1-2, with a weak D call TRBD1 (6 bases). The sequenced sample consisted of PBMCs. CDR3 nucleotide sequence: TGTGCCAGCAGTTGGACAGTGAACTATGGCTACACCTTC. It specifies CASSWTVNYGYTF.